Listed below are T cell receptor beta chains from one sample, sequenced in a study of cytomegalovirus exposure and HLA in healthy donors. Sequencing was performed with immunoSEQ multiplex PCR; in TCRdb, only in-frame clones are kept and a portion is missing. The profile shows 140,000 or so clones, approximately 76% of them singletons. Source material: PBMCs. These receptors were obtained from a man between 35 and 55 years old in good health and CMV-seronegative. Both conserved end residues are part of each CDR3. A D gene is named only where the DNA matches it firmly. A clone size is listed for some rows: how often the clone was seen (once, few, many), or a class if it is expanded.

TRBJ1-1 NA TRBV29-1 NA CSVAVMNTEAFF TGCAGCGTTGCGGTGATGAACACTGAAGCTTTCTTT
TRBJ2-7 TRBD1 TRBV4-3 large CASSSYRGFESYEQYF TGCGCCAGCAGCTCCTACAGGGGCTTCGAATCCTACGAGCAGTACTTC
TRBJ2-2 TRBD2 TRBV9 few CASSVASGGFNTGELFF TGTGCCAGCAGCGTAGCTAGCGGGGGGTTTAACACCGGGGAGCTGTTTTTT
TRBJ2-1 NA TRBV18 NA CASSPQTGRSSYNEQFF TGTGCCAGCTCACCCCAGACAGGCCGAAGCTCCTACAATGAGCAGTTCTTC
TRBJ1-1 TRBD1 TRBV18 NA CASSAYRGGTEAFF TGTGCCAGCTCAGCATACAGGGGAGGCACTGAAGCTTTCTTT
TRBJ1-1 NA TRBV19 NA CARALPGETEAFF TGTGCCAGAGCCTTGCCGGGAGAGACTGAAGCTTTCTTT
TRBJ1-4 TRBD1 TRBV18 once CASSPVGTAREKLFF TGTGCCAGCTCACCAGTCGGGACAGCGAGAGAAAAACTGTTTTTT
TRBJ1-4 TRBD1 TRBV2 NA CASSADRSEKLFF TGTGCCAGCAGTGCGGACAGGTCTGAAAAACTGTTTTTT
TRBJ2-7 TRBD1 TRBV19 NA CASRDRGWDEQYF TGTGCCAGCCGGGACAGGGGGTGGGACGAGCAGTACTTC
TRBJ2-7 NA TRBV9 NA CASSATLGGQNYEQYF TGTGCCAGCAGCGCGACCTTGGGGGGGCAGAACTACGAGCAGTACTTC
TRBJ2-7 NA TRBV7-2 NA CASSLAMAAYEQYF TGTGCCAGCAGCTTAGCGATGGCAGCCTACGAGCAGTACTTC
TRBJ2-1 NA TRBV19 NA CASSPRGGTSYNEQFF TGTGCCAGTAGTCCTCGGGGCGGGACCTCCTACAATGAGCAGTTCTTC
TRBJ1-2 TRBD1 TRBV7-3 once CASSVAGGLGYTF TGTGCCAGCAGCGTGGCAGGGGGTCTGGGCTACACCTTC